This TCR beta chain was sequenced for a study of T cell responses to AZD1222 COVID-19 vaccine. Measured with immunoSEQ multiplex PCR; TCRdb has only the in-frame clones, and not every one. Of some 130,000 clones in the sample, approximately 91% are singletons; the top ten hold more than 1%. The V and J ends lost 3 bases and 6 bases respectively, with 14 bases between them. The CDR3 sequence is 14 residues long. CDR1 SEHNR and CDR2 FQNEAQ come from the germline V gene (reference sequence). Second-dose intervals near 4 or 12 weeks were combined. Study-level results: White British donors predominated, females outnumbered males, and clonal diversity was possibly underestimated. Repertoires in all cases were sampled only once the peak T cell response had passed. Spike was spanned by vaccine-associated CD4 TCRs, which were dominant at 160-218 and 743-854.

With regard to this clone: The antigen is unknown.

The specimen comprised peripheral blood, sampled 28 days after the second AZD1222 dose. The clonotype comes from an adult who received the AZD1222 COVID-19 vaccine. The V call is TRBV7-9, the J call TRBJ1-1; D remains unclear. CDR3 loop: CASSLVLGRAEAFF. The CDR3 DNA sequence: TGTGCCAGCAGCTTGGTTTTGGGCCGGGCTGAAGCTTTCTTT.